One and the same sample provided the 19 T cell receptor beta chains below, sequenced in a study of blood T cell repertoires in COVID-19. Using immunoSEQ multiplex PCR, the repertoire was profiled, and TCRdb retains in-frame clones only, with some absent. The repertoire holds about 220,000 clones, with less than 90% as singletons. The sample was PBMCs or T cells enriched from blood (not recorded which). These receptors were obtained from a woman aged 40 to 55 who had recovered from COVID-19.

This clone was seen a few times. The chain couples TRBV13 to TRBJ2-1; 12 nucleotides match TRBD2. The CDR3 length is 15 residues. The germline gives CDR1 PRHDT, CDR2 FYEKMQ (reference sequence). V was clipped by 5 bases and J by 4 bases; unmatched bases: 3. In DNA, the CDR3 is TGTGCCAGCAGCCCTAGCGGGAGGGCATACAATGAGCAGTTCTTC. Translated: CASSPSGRAYNEQFF. Together with reference TRBV13 and TRBJ2-1, the CDR3 gives the full variable domain: AAGVIQSPRHLIKEKRETATLKCYPIPRHDTVYWYQQGPGQDPQFLISFYEKMQSDKGSIPDRFSAQQFSDYHSELNMSSLELGDSALYFCASSPSGRAYNEQFFGPGTRLTVL.

This clone has only a few counts. This chain uses TRBV30 with TRBJ1-3, with D unclear. Trimming removed 1 base at V and 1 base at J, with 8 bases between. The CDR3 is 14 residues long. Germline lookup yields CDR1 GTSNPN and CDR2 SVGIG (reference sequence). CDR3 residues: CAWSAGYSGNTIYF. The CDR3, as DNA: TGTGCCTGGAGTGCGGGGTATTCTGGAAACACCATATATTTT.

The rearrangement joins TRBV19 to TRBJ2-2; a possible D gene is TRBD1 (6 bases). The germline CDR1 and CDR2 sequences are LNHDA and SQIVND (reference sequence). Trimming removed 5 bases from V and 4 bases from J, with 14 bases in between. This CDR3 contains 15 residues. CDR3 DNA sequence: TGTGCCAGTAGTTTCGGAAGGGGGAGCACCGGGGAGCTGTTTTTT. Its translation: CASSFGRGSTGELFF.

The rearrangement uses TRBV28 and TRBJ2-7; 10 bases are shared with TRBD2. The CDR3 consists of 15 residues. Germline V gene data show CDR1 as MDHEN and CDR2 as SYDVKM. V shed 6 bases, J shed 2 bases, and the junction held 7 bases outside the gene matches. The CDR3 spells CASRYLAGETYEQYF. The CDR3 nucleotides read TGTGCCAGCAGATATCTAGCGGGAGAAACCTACGAGCAGTACTTC.

The V gene is TRBV7-9, the J gene TRBJ2-5; TRBD2 matches at 11 bases. Germline V gene data show CDR1 as SEHNR and CDR2 as FQNEAQ (reference sequence). V was clipped by 4 bases and J by 2 bases; unmatched bases: 0. The CDR3 is 14 residues long. CDR3 residues: CASSSSGRQETQYF. The CDR3 DNA is TGTGCCAGCAGCTCTAGCGGGAGGCAAGAGACCCAGTACTTC.

The CDR3 region is CASRPPGTGRYRDGYTF. DNA for the CDR3: TGTGCCAGCAGGCCACCCGGGACAGGGCGTTATAGGGATGGCTACACCTTC. This chain joins TRBV7-9 and TRBJ1-2; the match to TRBD1 covers 9 bases. Germline CDR1 SEHNR, CDR2 FQNEAQ (reference sequence). This CDR3 spans 17 amino acids. V gave up 6 bases and J gave up 6 bases; unmatched junction bases: 17. Supplemented by reference TRBV7-9 and TRBJ1-2, the full variable domain reads DTGVSQNPRHKITKRGQNVTFRCDPISEHNRLYWYRQTLGQGPEFLTYFQNEAQLEKSRLLSDRFSAERPKGSFSTLEIQRTEQGDSAMYLCASRPPGTGRYRDGYTFGSGTRLTVV.

This chain links TRBV2 with TRBJ2-7; the match to TRBD2 covers 11 bases. CDR1 and CDR2 (germline): SNHLY, FYNNEI. Trimming removed 3 bases from V and 9 bases from J; junction bases left unmatched: 7. There are 14 residues in the CDR3. CDR3 sequence reads: CASSDTSGRGGQYF. The CDR3 region has the DNA TGTGCCAGCAGTGATACTAGCGGGAGAGGAGGGCAGTACTTC.

The rearrangement uses TRBV7-9 and TRBJ2-7; 11 bases line up with TRBD1. V gave up 5 bases and J gave up 3 bases; unmatched junction bases: 15. This CDR3 region has 18 residues. The germline gives CDR1 SEHNR, CDR2 FQNEAQ (reference sequence). DNA of the CDR3: TGTGCCAGCAGCCGCCCGGACAGGGGGCTAAATGCTCGCTACGAGCAGTACTTC. It is translated as CASSRPDRGLNARYEQYF.

J is TRBJ2-3 and V is TRBV5-4, with D perhaps matching TRBD2 (6 bases). The V end was cut by 4 bases, the J end by 2 bases, with 14 bases between. The germline CDR1 and CDR2 sequences are SGHNT and YYREEE (reference sequence). The CDR3 has 15 amino acids. For the CDR3, the DNA is TGTGCCAGCAGCGGGGGAAGCGGGCTCACAGATACGCAGTATTTT. It codes for CASSGGSGLTDTQYF.

The chain couples TRBV24-1 to TRBJ2-1; 12 nucleotides match TRBD2. The V gene end was trimmed by 5 bases and the J gene end by 6 bases; junction bases not matched to a gene: 4. This CDR3 is built from 15 residues. Germline V lookup: CDR1 KGHDR, CDR2 SFDVKD. Here the CDR3 DNA reads TGTGCCACCAGTGTCACGACTAGCGGGAGCAATGAGCAGTTCTTC. Translated, it gives CATSVTTSGSNEQFF.

The CDR3 DNA follows: TGTGCCAGCAGCCCTCGACTAGCGGGAGCCAATGAGCAGTTCTTC. Translating it yields CASSPRLAGANEQFF. The chain employs TRBV3-1 (or the pseudogene TRBV3-2) and TRBJ2-1, with 12 nucleotides matching TRBD2. The germline V gene encodes CDR1 LGHDT and CDR2 YNNKEL (reference sequence). Unmatched junction bases numbered 4, after V lost 4 bases and J lost 6 bases. The CDR3 is 15 amino acids.

The DNA for the CDR3 is TGCAGTGCTAGACTTGTGGATACGCAGTATTTT. Residues: CSARLVDTQYF. The chain combines TRBV20-1 with TRBJ2-3; no definite D call. The V end was cut by 2 bases, the J end by 6 bases, with 6 bases between. The CDR3 has 11 amino acids. CDR1 and CDR2 from the germline V gene are DFQATT and SNEGSKA (reference sequence).

This clone has only a few counts. This chain uses TRBV6-6 with TRBJ1-5, with no clear D. Trimming cost V 2 bases and J 7 bases, with 12 bases left between them. CDR1 and CDR2 from the germline V gene are MNHNY and SVGAGI (reference sequence). This CDR3 is 14 amino acids long. CDR3 nucleotide sequence: TGTGCCAGCAGTTACGGCGACACCAACCAGCCCCAGCATTTT. Protein product: CASSYGDTNQPQHF.

CDR3 coding DNA: TGTGCCACCCACGTATCGAATCAGGGGTTTGAAGCTTTCTTT. Translating it yields CATHVSNQGFEAFF. The chain combines TRBV28 with TRBJ1-1; D possibly corresponds to TRBD1 (6 bases). The V gene's germline CDR1 is MDHEN and CDR2 SYDVKM. The germline V and J ends were trimmed by 10 bases and 7 bases, with 22 bases remaining between them. The CDR3 is 14 amino acids.

The rearrangement joins TRBV14 to TRBJ1-1, with no clear D. The CDR3 runs to 13 residues. Trimming cost V 0 bases and J 7 bases, with 9 bases left between them. The germline V gene encodes CDR1 SGHDN and CDR2 FVKESK. CDR3 in amino acids: CASSQDVGGEAFF. The CDR3 DNA follows: TGTGCCAGCAGCCAAGATGTCGGTGGTGAAGCTTTCTTT.

The chain couples TRBV5-6 to TRBJ2-7, with a tentative D call TRBD1 (7 bases). Germline V lookup: CDR1 SGHDT, CDR2 YYEEEE. The CDR3 is made up of 15 amino acids. V lost 2 bases and J lost 5, with 17 bases in between. DNA of the CDR3: TGTGCCAGCAGCTTCATCGGAGGGGGCGGGGACGAGCAGTACGTC. This codes for CASSFIGGGGDEQYV.

The chain has TRBV10-3 and TRBJ2-1, with 10 positions matching TRBD2. Germline V gives CDR1 ENHRY, CDR2 SYGVKD. The CDR3 has 15 amino acids. V dropped 0 bases and J dropped 8; count of bases not matched to a gene: 4. CDR3 nucleotides: TGTGCCATCAGTGAGTCCGAAGCGGGAGGGTATGAGCAGTTCTTC. It yields the protein CAISESEAGGYEQFF.

The chain joins TRBV4-3 to TRBJ1-3; D is undetermined. Germline CDR1 is LGHNA and CDR2 is YSLEER. The CDR3 length is 15 residues. The V and J ends lost 0 bases and 2 bases respectively, with 8 bases between them. The CDR3: CASSQDIGAGNTIYF. The CDR3 nucleotides read TGCGCCAGCAGCCAAGATATCGGGGCTGGAAACACCATATATTTT.

On this clone itself: The same CDR3 is also encoded by other DNA sequences in this sample. The rearrangement joins TRBV7-2 to TRBJ1-1; D is unresolved. The CDR3 sequence is 14 residues long. The germline gives CDR1 SGHTA, CDR2 FQGNSA. V lost 1 base, J lost 5 bases, and 11 bases lay in between. The CDR3 here is CASSLGRGLTEAFF. In DNA form, the CDR3 reads TGTGCCAGCAGCTTAGGACGAGGGTTGACTGAAGCTTTCTTT. The whole variable domain, filled in from reference TRBV7-2 and TRBJ1-1, reads GAGVSQSPSNKVTEKGKDVELRCDPISGHTALYWYRQSLGQGLEFLIYFQGNSAPDKSGLPSDRFSAERTGGSVSTLTIQRTQQEDSAVYLCASSLGRGLTEAFFGQGTRLTVV.